The 14 T cell receptor beta chains in this list originate from one sample, sequenced in a study of PD-L1 blockade in urothelial cancer. Assay used: immunoSEQ multiplex PCR; TCRdb lists only in-frame clones, some missing. The data show roughly 29,000 clones, roughly 80% seen once. Regarding time point: peripheral blood 6 weeks after treatment start. Source: PBMCs, taken around atezolizumab (anti-PD-L1) treatment. The receptors stem from a man aged 65 to 79 with urothelial cancer.

The chain carries TRBV5-6 and TRBJ2-1; D remains unclear. The CDR3 sequence is 13 residues long. CDR1 and CDR2 (germline): SGHDT, YYEEEE. The germline V and J ends were trimmed by 0 bases and 9 bases, with 10 bases remaining between them. The DNA for the CDR3 is TGTGCCAGCAGCTTGGTGAGGTCTAGTGAGCAGTTCTTC. Residues: CASSLVRSSEQFF.

The chain joins TRBV19 to TRBJ1-1; D is possibly TRBD1 (6 bases). The germline V and J ends were trimmed by 4 bases and 3 bases, with 12 bases remaining between them. The CDR3 spans 14 residues. The germline V gene encodes CDR1 LNHDA and CDR2 SQIVND (reference sequence). CDR3 nucleotide sequence: TGTGCCAGTAGTAGGCGGGGGCTTGACACTGAAGCTTTCTTT. Residues: CASSRRGLDTEAFF.

This clone occurred a few times. The chain couples TRBV7-3 to TRBJ2-1, with TRBD2 identical over 15 bases. The CDR3 runs 16 residues. V lost 3 bases to trimming and J lost 8 bases; unmatched junction nucleotides: 5. From germline, CDR1 is SGHTA and CDR2 FQGTGA. CDR3 amino acids: CASSFGLAGGPDEQFF. DNA for the CDR3: TGTGCCAGCAGCTTTGGACTAGCGGGGGGGCCGGATGAGCAGTTCTTC. Drawing the rest from reference TRBV7-3 and TRBJ2-1, the complete variable domain is GAGVSQTPSNKVTEKGKYVELRCDPISGHTALYWYRQSLGQGPEFLIYFQGTGAADDSGLPNDRFFAVRPEGSVSTLKIQRTERGDSAVYLCASSFGLAGGPDEQFFGPGTRLTVL.

The chain is built from TRBV5-1 and TRBJ2-6; D uncertain. The CDR3 has 14 amino acids. Germline lookup yields CDR1 SGHRS and CDR2 YFSETQ. Trimming took off 5 bases at V and 0 bases at J, with 6 bases between the two ends. CDR3 DNA sequence: TGCGCCAGCAGTCCTTACTCTGGGGCCAACGTCCTGACTTTC. It encodes CASSPYSGANVLTF. Variable domain in full (rest from reference TRBV5-1 and TRBJ2-6): KAGVTQTPRYLIKTRGQQVTLSCSPISGHRSVSWYQQTPGQGLQFLFEYFSETQRNKGNFPGRFSGRQFSNSRSEMNVSTLELGDSALYLCASSPYSGANVLTFGAGSRLTVL.

V is TRBV2 and J is TRBJ2-1; D is perhaps TRBD2 (7 bases). The CDR3 length is 14 residues. Per the germline V gene, CDR1 is SNHLY and CDR2 is FYNNEI. V was trimmed by 10 bases and J by 3 bases, leaving 16 bases between them. This chain's CDR3 is CATGRGDLYNEQFF. Written as DNA, the CDR3 is TGTGCCACTGGGAGGGGGGACCTCTACAATGAGCAGTTCTTC. Together with reference TRBV2 and TRBJ2-1, the CDR3 gives the full variable domain: EPEVTQTPSHQVTQMGQEVILRCVPISNHLYFYWYRQILGQKVEFLVSFYNNEISEKSEIFDDQFSVERPDGSNFTLKIRSTKLEDSAMYFCATGRGDLYNEQFFGPGTRLTVL.

J is TRBJ2-7 and V is TRBV28; 10 nucleotides line up with TRBD2. This CDR3 comprises 15 residues. V lost 5 bases and J lost 5; bases outside the gene matches: 9. CDR1 and CDR2 from the germline V gene are MDHEN and SYDVKM. CDR3 DNA sequence: TGTGCCAGCAGTCCTAGGACTAGCGGTAACCACGAGCAGTACTTC. This encodes CASSPRTSGNHEQYF.

J is TRBJ2-1 and V is TRBV7-9; 9 bases match TRBD2. With 3 bases clipped from V and 7 bases from J, the junction kept 4 bases outside the gene matches. CDR1 SEHNR and CDR2 FQNEAQ come from the germline V gene (reference sequence). This CDR3 spans 14 amino acids. CDR3 DNA: TGTGCCAGCAGCTTTGGCGGGAGGGGTAATGAGCAGTTCTTC. Protein: CASSFGGRGNEQFF.

The genes are TRBV9 and TRBJ2-1; 10 bases are shared with TRBD2. The CDR3 is 16 residues long. Unmatched junction bases numbered 11, after V lost 2 bases and J lost 9 bases. Germline lookup yields CDR1 SGDLS and CDR2 YYNGEE. Here the CDR3 reads CASSVGAGGRIGEQFF. For the CDR3, the DNA is TGTGCCAGCAGCGTGGGAGCGGGGGGGCGTATTGGTGAGCAGTTCTTC.

The chain couples TRBV15 to TRBJ2-7; the D gene is possibly TRBD1 (5 bases). Trimming stripped 1 base from V and 0 bases from J, with 16 bases between. Germline V gene sequence: CDR1 LNHNV, CDR2 YYDKDF (reference sequence). The CDR3 length is 17 residues. CDR3 nucleotides: TGTGCCACCAGCAGAGGTGGTGTGGTGGGGCCCTCCTACGAGCAGTACTTC. Its protein product is CATSRGGVVGPSYEQYF.

This chain joins TRBV5-4 and TRBJ2-2; the match to TRBD2 covers 10 bases. Germline-derived CDR1 and CDR2 are SGHNT and YYREEE (reference sequence). J was trimmed by 6 bases and V by 5 bases; bases with no gene match: 10. The CDR3 spans 16 residues. CDR3 amino acids: CASSTRAGGPAGELFF. The CDR3 DNA reads as TGTGCCAGCAGTACCCGAGCGGGAGGGCCCGCCGGGGAGCTGTTTTTT. The variable domain in full, completed from reference TRBV5-4 and TRBJ2-2, reads ETGVTQSPTHLIKTRGQQVTLRCSSQSGHNTVSWYQQALGQGPQFIFQYYREEENGRGNFPPRFSGLQFPNYSSELNVNALELDDSALYLCASSTRAGGPAGELFFGEGSRLTVL.

The table lists this clone with a few counts. The V call is TRBV6-5, the J call TRBJ2-7, with a tentative D call TRBD1 (5 bases). With 6 bases removed from V and 5 bases from J, the gap between germline ends came to 14 bases. The germline gives CDR1 MNHEY, CDR2 SVGAGI. The CDR3 spans 13 residues. The CDR3 loop reads CASRRQGINEQYF. The CDR3 DNA is TGTGCCAGCAGGAGGCAGGGTATCAACGAGCAGTACTTC.

The sample holds one count of this clone. The chain carries TRBV30 and TRBJ1-5; TRBD1 agrees at 8 bases. The CDR3 has 15 residues. The V and J ends lost 2 bases and 1 base, in that order; junction bases with no gene match: 4. Germline V lookup: CDR1 GTSNPN, CDR2 SVGIG (reference sequence). The CDR3 region is CAWSTGGSSNQPQHF. DNA of the CDR3: TGTGCCTGGAGTACAGGGGGGTCGAGCAATCAGCCCCAGCATTTT.

The chain links TRBV28 to TRBJ2-6, with D possibly being TRBD1 (5 bases). This CDR3 contains 16 residues. The V end lost 5 bases, the J end lost 0 bases, and 11 bases lay between the germline ends. Germline loops: CDR1 MDHEN, CDR2 SYDVKM. CDR3 amino acids: CASSTQGYSGANVLTF. DNA for the CDR3: TGTGCCAGCAGTACCCAGGGATACTCTGGGGCCAACGTCCTGACTTTC.

The V and J genes are TRBV30 and TRBJ1-6; D is perhaps TRBD1 (6 bases). The CDR3 is 13 amino acids. CDR1 is GTSNPN, CDR2 SVGIG, per germline (reference sequence). V was pared by 1 base and J by 7 bases, with 8 bases between. Here the CDR3 reads CAWSGTGNSPLHF. As DNA, the CDR3 is TGTGCCTGGAGTGGAACAGGGAATTCACCCCTCCACTTT.